The 14 T cell receptor beta chains given below trace back to one sample, sequenced in a study of early T cells in non-severe SARS-CoV-2 infection. One entry per CDR3 protein, called by TCRdb with MiXCR from the 5' RACE reads. The profile shows about 35,000 distinct CDR3 sequences, approximately 6% of them singletons. Sequencing was done on a sample of whole blood. These receptors all stem from an adult who was a healthcare worker with PCR-confirmed SARS-CoV-2 infection or an uninfected control (not recorded which).

This clonotype was picked up many times. This rearrangement joins TRBV11-2 to TRBJ2-3; the D is unclear. With 7 bases removed from V and 0 bases from J, the gap between germline ends came to 8 bases. Germline CDR1 reads SGHAT; CDR2 reads FQNNGV. This CDR3 is built from 13 residues. The CDR3 DNA follows: TGTGCCAGCACTCTAGGGAGCACAGATACGCAGTATTTT. It codes for CASTLGSTDTQYF.

This clonotype has a handful of counts. The J gene is TRBJ2-5, the V gene TRBV4-1, with a tentative D call TRBD2 (6 bases). This CDR3 is built from 14 residues. The germline V gene encodes CDR1 MGHRA and CDR2 YSYEKL. Trimming removed 5 bases at V and 5 bases at J, with 15 bases between. The CDR3 DNA reads TGCGCCAGCAGCTCTTACGGGAGAGGGGAGACCCAGTACTTC. As protein: CASSSYGRGETQYF.

This clonotype showed up many times. V and J are TRBV10-3 and TRBJ2-1, with D tentatively TRBD1 or TRBD2 (6 bases each). V lost 6 bases and J lost 8, with 14 bases in between. The germline V gene encodes CDR1 ENHRY and CDR2 SYGVKD. The CDR3 runs to 13 residues. In nucleotides, the CDR3 is TGTGCCATCAGCGCGCGGGGACAAGATGAGCAGTTCTTC. Encoded protein: CAISARGQDEQFF.

This clonotype has just a few counts. The CDR3 nucleotides are TGTGCCAGCAGCGCATTACAGGGGCCCATGGGGAAACTGTTTTTT. It specifies CASSALQGPMGKLFF. The chain carries TRBV7-9 and TRBJ1-4, with 7 nucleotides matching TRBD1. This CDR3 contains 15 residues. V shed 5 bases, J shed 11 bases, and the junction held 14 bases outside the gene matches. CDR1 is SEHNR, CDR2 FQNEAQ, per germline (reference sequence).

Many counts were recorded for this clonotype. This sequence joins TRBV4-2 and TRBJ1-1, with D possibly matching TRBD1 (6 bases). The germline CDR1 and CDR2 sequences are LGHNA and YNFKEQ. CDR3 length: 16 residues. The V end lost 8 bases, the J end lost 4 bases, and 23 bases lay between the germline ends. CDR3 in amino acids: CASSEIWGPKGTEAFF. CDR3 sequence (DNA): TGTGCCAGCTCTGAGATCTGGGGGCCGAAGGGCACTGAAGCTTTCTTT.

This clonotype was observed a handful of times. A much larger clone sits a single nucleotide away, making a read error possible. This chain joins TRBV5-1 and TRBJ2-4; TRBD1 matches at 7 bases. There are 16 residues in the CDR3. Germline loops: CDR1 SGHRS, CDR2 YFSETQ. The V and J ends lost 4 bases and 5 bases, in that order; junction bases with no gene match: 12. As DNA, the CDR3 is TGCGCCAGCAGCCCAGGGACAGCACAGAGGGAAAACATTCAGTACTTC. It translates to CASSPGTAQRENIQYF.

This clonotype has a count of ten or more. The CDR3: CASSLAQRTDTQYF. The CDR3 bases are TGTGCCAGCAGCTTGGCGCAGCGCACAGATACGCAGTATTTT. The chain recombines TRBV5-4 with TRBJ2-3; D is unresolved. This CDR3 spans 14 amino acids. Trimming stripped 0 bases from V and 1 base from J, with 6 bases between. CDR1 and CDR2 (germline): SGHNT, YYREEE (reference sequence).

This clonotype was seen many times. The chain uses TRBV5-5 and TRBJ2-1, with D perhaps TRBD1 (6 bases). The CDR3 extends over 15 amino acids. Trimming left V 1 base short and J 2 bases short, with 10 bases between. CDR1 is SGHKS and CDR2 is YYEKEE in the germline V gene (reference sequence). CDR3 bases: TGTGCCAGCAGCTTGAACAGGGTAACCTACAATGAGCAGTTCTTC. This sequence encodes CASSLNRVTYNEQFF. Looking up the rest from reference TRBV5-5 and TRBJ2-1 gives the full variable domain: DAGVTQSPTHLIKTRGQQVTLRCSPISGHKSVSWYQQVLGQGPQFIFQYYEKEERGRGNFPDRFSARQFPNYSSELNVNALLLGDSALYLCASSLNRVTYNEQFFGPGTRLTVL.

Ten or more counts support this clonotype. The chain has TRBV20-1 and TRBJ1-4, with no clear D. This CDR3 is built from 13 residues. Per germline, CDR1 DFQATT and CDR2 SNEGSKA (reference sequence). Trimming shortened V by 2 bases and J by 7 bases, and 11 bases separated the two germline ends. CDR3 region: CSARPRTFEKLFF. CDR3 DNA sequence: TGCAGTGCTAGACCACGGACGTTTGAAAAACTGTTTTTT.

V gene TRBV20-1 combines with J gene TRBJ2-3; 8 nucleotides agree with TRBD2. CDR1 is DFQATT, CDR2 SNEGSKA, per germline (reference sequence). V trimming: 5 bases; J trimming: 4 bases; junction bases outside the gene matches: 14. This CDR3 spans 16 amino acids. The chain's CDR3 is CSAPRFMGTSPDTQYF. CDR3 nucleotides: TGCAGTGCTCCGCGGTTCATGGGGACTAGTCCAGATACGCAGTATTTT.

The chain links TRBV29-1 to TRBJ1-3, with 7 bases lining up with TRBD1. The length of the CDR3 is 13 residues. V shed 4 bases and J 6 bases; nucleotides not matched to a gene: 6. Per germline, CDR1 SQVTM and CDR2 ANQGSEA. DNA of the CDR3: TGCAGCGTTGTTGGACAGGCTCCAAACACCATATATTTT. It encodes CSVVGQAPNTIYF. The variable domain in full, completed from reference TRBV29-1 and TRBJ1-3, reads SAVISQKPSRDICQRGTSLTIQCQVDSQVTMMFWYRQQPGQSLTLIATANQGSEATYESGFVIDKFPISRPNLTFSTLTVSNMSPEDSSIYLCSVVGQAPNTIYFGEGSWLTVV.

At least ten counts were recorded for this clonotype. The rearrangement joins TRBV11-2 to TRBJ2-7; the D gene is possibly TRBD2 (6 bases). Germline V gene lookup returns CDR1 SGHAT and CDR2 FQNNGV. Trimming pared 5 bases from V and 3 bases from J, leaving 8 bases between. This CDR3 spans 12 amino acids. The CDR3 coding sequence is TGTGCCAGCAGCCAGGGAGGCTACGAGCAGTACTTC. Translation gives CASSQGGYEQYF.

The genes are TRBV7-9 and TRBJ1-4; D not certain. CDR1 and CDR2 (germline): SEHNR, FQNEAQ (reference sequence). Trimming cost V 2 bases and J 7 bases, with 11 bases left between them. There are 14 residues in the CDR3. For the CDR3, the DNA is TGTGCCAGCAGCTTAATCCGCGCCGGTGAAAAACTGTTTTTT. It is translated as CASSLIRAGEKLFF.

In regard to this clonotype: One base away lies a much larger clone, so this may be a sequencing read error. The CDR3 nucleotides read TGTGTCAGCAAGAAGTTGGACCTCCCAGGGACCCAGTACTTC. As protein: CVSKKLDLPGTQYF. This rearrangement joins TRBV2 to TRBJ2-5; D not resolved. CDR3 length: 14 amino acids. Per the germline V gene, CDR1 is SNHLY and CDR2 is FYNNEI.